Listed here are 10 T cell receptor beta chains from one sample, sequenced in a study of shared clonotypes between healthy human individuals. Here immunoSEQ multiplex PCR was the method, and the copy in TCRdb shows in-frame clones only, minus some. The table lists 600,000 to 800,000 clones, roughly 72% of them singletons. The source material was memory CD4+ T cells sorted from blood. As for subset: CD45RA-negative fraction. The receptors stem from a young woman in good health.

The chain recombines TRBV6-5 with TRBJ2-7; the D is unclear. The V gene lost 5 bases and the J gene lost 5 bases, with 10 bases spanning the gap. The CDR3 is 12 amino acids. In germline, CDR1 is MNHEY, CDR2 SVGAGI. The CDR3 reads CASSGVIDEQYF. CDR3 DNA: TGTGCCAGCAGTGGGGTTATCGACGAGCAGTACTTC.

The chain couples TRBV2 to TRBJ2-7, with D perhaps TRBD2 (6 bases). Germline lookup yields CDR1 SNHLY and CDR2 FYNNEI. V lost 4 bases and J lost 0, with 13 bases in between. This CDR3 contains 15 residues. CDR3: CASSVAEGSSYEQYF. The CDR3 DNA is TGTGCCAGCAGTGTAGCGGAGGGGAGCTCCTACGAGCAGTACTTC.

The rearrangement links TRBV7-6 to TRBJ2-2, with 8 bases identical to TRBD2. The V segment lost 4 bases and the J segment 6 bases; nucleotides outside the gene matches: 13. The CDR3 consists of 17 residues. The V gene's germline CDR1 is SGHVS and CDR2 FNYEAQ. The CDR3 spells CASSSTSVGWDAGELFF. CDR3 bases: TGTGCCAGCAGCTCGACTAGCGTGGGGTGGGATGCCGGGGAGCTGTTTTTT.

This chain links TRBV2 with TRBJ2-6; 8 nucleotides match TRBD1. V shed 7 bases and J 2 bases; nucleotides not matched to a gene: 4. From germline, CDR1 is SNHLY and CDR2 FYNNEI. The CDR3 runs to 15 residues. The CDR3 loop reads CASIKDRAGANVLTF. CDR3 sequence (DNA): TGTGCCAGCATAAAGGACAGGGCTGGGGCCAACGTCCTGACTTTC.

The chain recombines TRBV7-9 with TRBJ1-5; D unclear. The V gene lost 5 bases and the J gene lost 3 bases, with 14 bases spanning the gap. This CDR3 comprises 15 residues. CDR1 and CDR2 (germline): SEHNR, FQNEAQ (reference sequence). The DNA for the CDR3 is TGTGCCAGCAGCCTGATGGGCAGTCTCAATCAGCCCCAGCATTTT. This sequence encodes CASSLMGSLNQPQHF.

Worth noting for this clone: Other DNA sequences from this sample encode an identical CDR3 as well. The chain joins TRBV27 to TRBJ2-2; D is unclear. V was clipped by 3 bases and J by 2 bases, with 1 base between them. The CDR3 has 12 residues. Germline lookup yields CDR1 MNHEY and CDR2 SMNVEV (reference sequence). DNA of the CDR3: TGTGCCAGCAGTTTCAACACCGGGGAGCTGTTTTTT. Its protein is CASSFNTGELFF.

This chain joins TRBV2 and TRBJ2-5; perhaps TRBD1 as D (6 bases). The CDR3 extends over 14 amino acids. The V end lost 2 bases, the J end lost 4 bases, and 11 bases lay between the germline ends. Germline values: CDR1 SNHLY, CDR2 FYNNEI. CDR3 in amino acids: CASSERAGVETQYF. DNA of the CDR3: TGTGCCAGCAGTGAAAGGGCAGGGGTAGAGACCCAGTACTTC. Complete variable domain (other parts from reference TRBV2 and TRBJ2-5): EPEVTQTPSHQVTQMGQEVILRCVPISNHLYFYWYRQILGQKVEFLVSFYNNEISEKSEIFDDQFSVERPDGSNFTLKIRSTKLEDSAMYFCASSERAGVETQYFGPGTRLLVL.

The V and J genes are TRBV7-6 and TRBJ2-1, with 12 bases that match TRBD2. The V segment lost 4 bases and the J segment 3 bases; nucleotides outside the gene matches: 4. Germline V gene lookup returns CDR1 SGHVS and CDR2 FNYEAQ. The CDR3 is 16 residues long. CDR3 nucleotides: TGTGCCAGCAGCTCGAGGACTAGCGGGAACTACAATGAGCAGTTCTTC. Translation gives CASSSRTSGNYNEQFF.

J is TRBJ2-4 and V is TRBV2; TRBD1 is a possible D gene (5 bases). Between the trimmed V and J ends, which lost 4 bases and 2 bases, there was a span of 9 bases. This CDR3 comprises 14 residues. The V gene's germline CDR1 is SNHLY and CDR2 FYNNEI. The CDR3 nucleotides read TGTGCCAGCAGTGGTGACAGTACCAAAAACATTCAGTACTTC. This gives the protein CASSGDSTKNIQYF. Combining the CDR3 with reference TRBV2 and TRBJ2-4 gives the whole variable domain EPEVTQTPSHQVTQMGQEVILRCVPISNHLYFYWYRQILGQKVEFLVSFYNNEISEKSEIFDDQFSVERPDGSNFTLKIRSTKLEDSAMYFCASSGDSTKNIQYFGAGTRLSVL.

The chain has TRBV27 and TRBJ2-7; no firm D call. Germline V lookup: CDR1 MNHEY, CDR2 SMNVEV (reference sequence). The V end was cut by 6 bases, the J end by 0 bases, with 6 bases between. The CDR3 is 12 amino acids. As DNA, the CDR3 is TGTGCCAGCAGCCTTAGCTCCTACGAGCAGTACTTC. Protein sequence: CASSLSSYEQYF.